A single sample gave rise to the 32 T cell receptor beta chains below, sequenced in a study of shared clonotypes between healthy human individuals. Data came from immunoSEQ multiplex PCR; TCRdb stores just in-frame clones and leaves some out. This sample has over 2 million clones, with under 95% found just once. Specimen: naive CD4+ T cells from PBMCs. Regarding subset: CD45RA+ positively selected. Receptors were obtained from a young man in good health. Some clones in this sample may be carry-over from other donors' samples.

The rearrangement joins TRBV5-1 to TRBJ1-1; possible D gene TRBD1, 5 bases. The CDR3 runs to 14 residues. The germline V gene has CDR1 SGHRS and CDR2 YFSETQ. With 0 bases removed from V and 5 bases from J, the gap between germline ends came to 11 bases. CDR3: CASSLGGGATEAFF. CDR3 coding DNA: TGCGCCAGCAGCTTGGGTGGGGGAGCTACTGAAGCTTTCTTT.

This rearrangement joins TRBV6-1 to TRBJ2-5, with 7 bases fitting TRBD2. CDR1 is MNHNS and CDR2 is SASEGT in the germline V gene. Trimming took 8 bases from V and 5 from J; bases not matched to a gene: 11. The CDR3 extends over 14 amino acids. DNA for the CDR3: TGTGCCAGCCCCAAGTCGGGGGGACGGGAGACCCAGTACTTC. This gives the protein CASPKSGGRETQYF.

J is TRBJ2-1 and V is TRBV7-2, with 14 bases matching TRBD2. The CDR3 loop spans 17 amino acids. Germline V CDR1 and CDR2: SGHTA, FQGNSA. The ends lost 1 base at V and 10 bases at J; junction bases unmatched: 9. This CDR3 is CASSLVPTSGRAGEQFF. DNA of the CDR3: TGTGCCAGCAGCTTAGTCCCGACTAGCGGGAGGGCCGGGGAGCAGTTCTTC.

The chain combines TRBV5-1 with TRBJ2-1; 8 nucleotides align to TRBD2. The V gene end was trimmed by 0 bases and the J gene end by 5 bases; junction bases not matched to a gene: 13. Germline loops: CDR1 SGHRS, CDR2 YFSETQ. The CDR3 is made up of 18 amino acids. The CDR3 is CASSLVAGFIIIDNEQFF. CDR3 nucleotides: TGCGCCAGCAGCTTGGTAGCGGGATTTATAATTATTGACAATGAGCAGTTCTTC.

The CDR3 DNA reads TGTGCCATCAGTGAGTCGTCCGGGGGAACCTACAATGAGCAGTTCTTC. It translates to CAISESSGGTYNEQFF. This rearrangement joins TRBV10-3 to TRBJ2-1, with a possible D match to TRBD2 (6 bases). Between the trimmed V and J ends, which lost 0 bases and 2 bases, there was a span of 11 bases. This CDR3 region has 16 residues. Germline V gene lookup returns CDR1 ENHRY and CDR2 SYGVKD.

The CDR3 reads CASSPPVFSGANVLTF. The CDR3 coding sequence is TGCGCCAGCAGCCCGCCAGTTTTCTCTGGGGCCAACGTCCTGACTTTC. The rearrangement links TRBV5-1 to TRBJ2-6; no reliable D call. The length of the CDR3 is 16 residues. Germline CDR1 is SGHRS and CDR2 is YFSETQ. V gave up 4 bases and J gave up 0 bases, with 11 bases separating them. Complete variable domain (other parts from reference TRBV5-1 and TRBJ2-6): KAGVTQTPRYLIKTRGQQVTLSCSPISGHRSVSWYQQTPGQGLQFLFEYFSETQRNKGNFPGRFSGRQFSNSRSEMNVSTLELGDSALYLCASSPPVFSGANVLTFGAGSRLTVL.

The V call is TRBV5-4, the J call TRBJ2-7; 8 bases agree with TRBD1. Germline V gives CDR1 SGHNT, CDR2 YYREEE (reference sequence). CDR3 length equals 17 residues. V dropped 0 bases and J dropped 2; count of bases not matched to a gene: 10. CDR3: CASSLAGWDRSPYEQYF. In nucleotides, the CDR3 is TGTGCCAGCAGCTTGGCCGGGTGGGACAGGTCACCCTACGAGCAGTACTTC.

The genes are TRBV30 and TRBJ2-5; D may be TRBD2 (6 bases). Trimming removed 0 bases from V and 4 bases from J, with 9 bases in between. Germline assignment: CDR1 GTSNPN and CDR2 SVGIG (reference sequence). The CDR3 is 13 amino acids. CDR3 residues: CAWSVWGGETQYF. DNA of the CDR3: TGTGCCTGGAGTGTATGGGGAGGAGAGACCCAGTACTTC.

The chain uses TRBV2 and TRBJ2-5, with 8 bases lining up with TRBD2. Germline CDR1 is SNHLY and CDR2 is FYNNEI. V lost 0 bases to trimming and J lost 5 bases; unmatched junction nucleotides: 5. CDR3 size: 15 residues. Here the CDR3 DNA reads TGTGCCAGCAGTGAAGCGGGACTAGGAGGCGAGACCCAGTACTTC. Translation: CASSEAGLGGETQYF.

Worth noting for this clone: Other DNA sequences in the same sample also yield this CDR3. The chain employs TRBV7-2 and TRBJ2-1; 7 nucleotides match TRBD2. The junction had 2 bases not matched to a gene; V was cut back by 2 bases and J by 1 base. Germline V gene data show CDR1 as SGHTA and CDR2 as FQGNSA. CDR3 length: 15 residues. DNA of the CDR3: TGTGCCAGCAGCTTACTAGCGGTATCCTACAATGAGCAGTTCTTC. Translated, it gives CASSLLAVSYNEQFF.

This clone was recorded only once. The chain employs TRBV10-3 and TRBJ2-5, with TRBD1 matching 8 bases. Germline V gives CDR1 ENHRY, CDR2 SYGVKD. The V segment lost 6 bases and the J segment 5 bases; nucleotides outside the gene matches: 11. The CDR3 is 15 amino acids. The CDR3 coding sequence is TGTGCCATCAGACCAGGGGGCGCGTTTGCTGAGACCCAGTACTTC. Amino acids: CAIRPGGAFAETQYF.

The chain uses TRBV7-2 and TRBJ1-2; TRBD1 is a possible D gene (5 bases). The CDR3 has 14 amino acids. V was shortened by 1 base and J by 7 bases, with 13 bases between the two germline ends. Per the germline V gene, CDR1 is SGHTA and CDR2 is FQGNSA. The CDR3 DNA reads as TGTGCCAGCAGCTTAGAACCCGGGACCGGTGGCTACACCTTC. Amino acids: CASSLEPGTGGYTF.

The CDR3 nucleotides read TGCGCCAGCAGCCAAGGGGGACTTAACTCTGGAAACACCATATATTTT. Amino acid sequence: CASSQGGLNSGNTIYF. This chain connects TRBV4-1 to TRBJ1-3, with TRBD1 as a possible D gene (5 bases). V dropped 1 base and J dropped 0 bases, with 10 bases sitting between them. Germline-derived CDR1 and CDR2 are MGHRA and YSYEKL. This CDR3 has 16 residues.

The CDR3 region is CASSSWTSGRSHRYTDTQYF. The CDR3 DNA reads TGTGCCAGCAGTTCGTGGACTAGCGGGAGGTCTCACCGTTACACAGATACGCAGTATTTT. The chain combines TRBV28 with TRBJ2-3; TRBD2 matches 14 bases. This CDR3 region has 20 residues. With 4 bases clipped from V and 2 bases from J, the junction kept 14 bases outside the gene matches. Per the germline V gene, CDR1 is MDHEN and CDR2 is SYDVKM.

The chain employs TRBV30 and TRBJ1-6, with D unclear. Trimming left V 3 bases short and J 9 bases short, with 12 bases between. This CDR3 is built from 13 residues. CDR1 GTSNPN and CDR2 SVGIG come from the germline V gene (reference sequence). The CDR3 bases are TGTGCCTGGAGATCCCACGCTGGTTCACCCCTCCACTTT. It codes for CAWRSHAGSPLHF.

The rearrangement joins TRBV7-9 to TRBJ1-3; 8 nucleotides agree with TRBD1. The CDR3 covers 16 residues. Germline V gene lookup returns CDR1 SEHNR and CDR2 FQNEAQ (reference sequence). V lost 5 bases to trimming and J lost 0 bases; unmatched junction nucleotides: 6. CDR3 bases: TGTGCCAGCAGCCGACTACAGGGGGTCTCTGGAAACACCATATATTTT. It codes for CASSRLQGVSGNTIYF. Together with reference TRBV7-9 and TRBJ1-3, the CDR3 gives the full variable domain: DTGVSQNPRHKITKRGQNVTFRCDPISEHNRLYWYRQTLGQGPEFLTYFQNEAQLEKSRLLSDRFSAERPKGSFSTLEIQRTEQGDSAMYLCASSRLQGVSGNTIYFGEGSWLTVV.

This clone was observed a handful of times. The chain has TRBV30 and TRBJ1-5, with D unclear. The germline V gene has CDR1 GTSNPN and CDR2 SVGIG (reference sequence). The CDR3 spans 15 residues. The V end lost 0 bases, the J end lost 1 base, and 10 bases lay between the germline ends. The chain's CDR3 is CAWSVRAHSNQPQHF. CDR3 DNA sequence: TGTGCCTGGAGTGTACGTGCCCACAGCAATCAGCCCCAGCATTTT.

V and J are TRBV15 and TRBJ1-1, with TRBD1 identical over 12 bases. J lost 3 bases, V lost 5 bases, and 22 bases had no gene match. The CDR3 covers 21 residues. Per the germline V gene, CDR1 is LNHNV and CDR2 is YYDKDF (reference sequence). CDR3 bases: TGTGCCACCAGCTCACTCCCGGGACAGGGGGCGAGGAGGAAGAAGGACACTGAAGCTTTCTTT. Protein product: CATSSLPGQGARRKKDTEAFF. The variable domain in full, completed from reference TRBV15 and TRBJ1-1, reads DAMVIQNPRYQVTQFGKPVTLSCSQTLNHNVMYWYQQKSSQAPKLLFHYYDKDFNNEADTPDNFQSRRPNTSFCFLDIRSPGLGDTAMYLCATSSLPGQGARRKKDTEAFFGQGTRLTVV.

This chain joins TRBV5-6 and TRBJ2-2; 7 bases agree with TRBD1. V lost 8 bases and J lost 3; bases outside the gene matches: 13. CDR1 SGHDT and CDR2 YYEEEE come from the germline V gene. This CDR3 region has 16 residues. CDR3 DNA: TGTGCCAGTAGCCGCTTCGCACAGGGGTACACCGGGGAGCTGTTTTTT. Translating it yields CASSRFAQGYTGELFF.

The chain links TRBV6-6 to TRBJ1-4; TRBD1 might be the D (5 bases). V lost 2 bases and J lost 7, with 8 bases in between. Germline V gene sequence: CDR1 MNHNY, CDR2 SVGAGI (reference sequence). The CDR3 is 13 amino acids. CDR3 sequence (DNA): TGTGCCAGCAGTTACACGGGGCGTGAAAAACTGTTTTTT. It translates to CASSYTGREKLFF.

The chain employs TRBV10-1 and TRBJ2-1; the match to TRBD2 covers 7 bases. Unmatched junction bases numbered 7, after V lost 7 bases and J lost 7 bases. The V gene's germline CDR1 is WNHNN and CDR2 SYGVQD (reference sequence). This CDR3 has 13 residues. This CDR3 reads CASIAGEVNEQFF. CDR3 nucleotide sequence: TGCGCCAGCATCGCGGGAGAAGTAAATGAGCAGTTCTTC.

The V and J genes are TRBV2 and TRBJ1-1; D gene unclear. V was shortened by 3 bases and J by 3 bases, with 8 bases between the two germline ends. In germline, CDR1 is SNHLY, CDR2 FYNNEI. The CDR3 is 13 amino acids. CDR3 in DNA: TGTGCCAGCAGTGAGAGAGTGGACACTGAAGCTTTCTTT. It codes for CASSERVDTEAFF.

The chain employs TRBV5-8 and TRBJ2-7, with a possible D match to TRBD1 (6 bases). Germline CDR1 and CDR2: SGHTS and YDEGEE. The CDR3 extends over 15 amino acids. V dropped 4 bases and J dropped 2 bases, with 16 bases sitting between them. CDR3: CASSRWGQGPYEQYF. The DNA of the CDR3 is TGTGCCAGCAGCCGATGGGGGCAGGGGCCCTACGAGCAGTACTTC.

The rearrangement uses TRBV9 and TRBJ1-1; tentatively, D is TRBD1 (5 bases). Trimming stripped 4 bases from V and 6 bases from J, with 13 bases between. Germline V gives CDR1 SGDLS, CDR2 YYNGEE. CDR3 length: 13 residues. As DNA, the CDR3 is TGTGCCAGCAGCAGGGCCGACAGACCTGAAGCTTTCTTT. Its translation: CASSRADRPEAFF. The variable domain in full, completed from reference TRBV9 and TRBJ1-1, reads DSGVTQTPKHLITATGQRVTLRCSPRSGDLSVYWYQQSLDQGLQFLIQYYNGEERAKGNILERFSAQQFPDLHSELNLSSLELGDSALYFCASSRADRPEAFFGQGTRLTVV.

This clone has only one observation. The rearrangement joins TRBV28 to TRBJ2-1, with D possibly TRBD1 on 5 matching bases. Germline V gene lookup returns CDR1 MDHEN and CDR2 SYDVKM. Trimming stripped 4 bases from V and 12 bases from J, with 22 bases between. The CDR3 sequence is 15 residues long. The CDR3 protein is CASSSAYQGSWGQFF. In nucleotides, the CDR3 is TGTGCCAGCAGTTCAGCATACCAGGGTTCCTGGGGGCAGTTCTTC.

The table lists this clone with a few counts. This sample includes further DNA sequences coding for the same CDR3. The chain is built from TRBV29-1 and TRBJ1-1, with TRBD1 as a possible D gene (6 bases). The CDR3 sequence is 12 residues long. The V and J ends lost 6 bases and 1 base respectively, with 9 bases between them. Per the germline V gene, CDR1 is SQVTM and CDR2 is ANQGSEA. The CDR3 DNA is TGCAGCGTCGCACAGGGGAACACTGAAGCTTTCTTT. Protein: CSVAQGNTEAFF. The full variable domain, rest sourced from reference TRBV29-1 and TRBJ1-1, is SAVISQKPSRDICQRGTSLTIQCQVDSQVTMMFWYRQQPGQSLTLIATANQGSEATYESGFVIDKFPISRPNLTFSTLTVSNMSPEDSSIYLCSVAQGNTEAFFGQGTRLTVV.

The chain recombines TRBV6-5 with TRBJ2-5; D call uncertain. The ends were cut back, 3 bases at V and 6 bases at J, with 8 bases in the middle. The CDR3 is made up of 12 amino acids. Germline V gene lookup returns CDR1 MNHEY and CDR2 SVGAGI. The CDR3 DNA follows: TGTGCCAGCAGTTATCGGGTGAAGACCCAGTACTTC. Its protein is CASSYRVKTQYF.

With regard to this clone: At one of its ends the junction is not consistent with the germline gene, which may arise from a read error. This CDR3 is also generated by other DNA sequences in the sample. The chain recombines TRBV7-3 with TRBJ2-1, with 8 bases that match TRBD2. The CDR3 consists of 15 residues. The V gene's germline CDR1 is SGHTA and CDR2 FQGTGA. Here the CDR3 reads CASTLGTSGYNEQFF. The CDR3 DNA follows: TGTGCCAGCACCTTAGGAACTAGCGGCTACAATGAGCAGTTCTTC.

V gene TRBV7-2 combines with J gene TRBJ2-3; D not certain. The length of the CDR3 is 13 residues. Trimming took off 5 bases at V and 7 bases at J, with 13 bases between the two ends. CDR1 is SGHTA and CDR2 is FQGNSA in the germline V gene. The CDR3 loop is CASSPSSPNTQYF. CDR3 bases: TGTGCCAGCAGCCCCTCTAGTCCTAATACGCAGTATTTT.

The chain employs TRBV7-6 and TRBJ1-2; D gene uncertain. CDR3 size: 11 residues. V gave up 4 bases and J gave up 6 bases, with 6 bases separating them. Germline lookup yields CDR1 SGHVS and CDR2 FNYEAQ. CDR3 amino acids: CASSSPDGYTF. For the CDR3, the DNA is TGTGCCAGCAGCTCACCGGATGGCTACACCTTC.

The V and J genes are TRBV6-1 and TRBJ1-1; D unclear. V was trimmed by 3 bases and J by 6 bases, leaving 11 bases between them. The CDR3 has 13 residues. In germline, CDR1 is MNHNS, CDR2 SASEGT. For the CDR3, the DNA is TGTGCCAGCAGTGATTTGGGTAGGGCTGAAGCTTTCTTT. It yields the protein CASSDLGRAEAFF.

This chain joins TRBV4-2 and TRBJ1-4; the D is unclear. Trimming cost V 0 bases and J 3 bases, with 26 bases left between them. Germline CDR1 and CDR2: LGHNA and YNFKEQ. This CDR3 is built from 21 residues. The CDR3 sequence: CASSQDSSRIVGMLANEKLFF. CDR3 coding DNA: TGTGCCAGCAGCCAAGATAGTTCAAGGATAGTCGGGATGCTAGCTAATGAAAAACTGTTTTTT.